The 30 T cell receptor beta chains presented below share a single source sample, sequenced in a study of T cell clonality in common variable immunodeficiency. TCRdb's table, derived via immunoSEQ multiplex PCR, lists solely in-frame clones and lacks some. The table lists some 52,000 clones, no singletons, with about 3.4% in the top ten. Sequenced material: peripheral blood mononuclear cells. Every receptor here comes from a person between 18 and 75 years old in good health.

This clone was seen only a few times. At one boundary the junction diverges from the germline segment, which might be a read error. Read data end 3 residues before the CDR3 end; the end is taken from the germline J gene. This CDR3 is also generated by other DNA sequences in the sample. The chain couples TRBV18 to TRBJ1-5; 7 bases fit TRBD1. The germline CDR1 and CDR2 sequences are KGHSH and LQKENI. The CDR3 sequence is 16 residues long. The CDR3 loop reads CASSPVGTVGNQPQHF. The CDR3 bases that were read are TGTGCCAGCTCACCCGTAGGGACAGTTGGCAACCAGCCC.

This clone appeared many times. The read gets to within 3 residues of the CDR3 end, and the germline J gene fills in the rest. This rearrangement joins TRBV20-1 to TRBJ1-1; D call uncertain. The CDR3 totals 12 residues. Germline V CDR1 and CDR2: DFQATT, SNEGSKA (reference sequence). V lost 6 bases and J 1 base, leaving 9 bases between the germline ends. The CDR3 spells CSAPNRNTEAFF. The DNA read from the CDR3 is TGCAGTGCCCCGAACAGGAACACTGAA.

This clone was detected many times. The read is 3 residues too short to cover the CDR3 end, so that end is filled in from the germline J gene. The rearrangement joins TRBV7-2 to TRBJ2-1; D gene unclear. The V gene lost 0 bases and the J gene lost 0 bases, with 6 bases spanning the gap. This CDR3 is 15 amino acids long. Germline CDR1 is SGHTA and CDR2 is FQGNSA. CDR3: CASSLAFSSYNEQFF. Incomplete CDR3 DNA: TGTGCCAGCAGCTTAGCGTTTAGCTCCTACAATGAG.

This clone has a count of ten or more. The read ends 3 residues shy of where the CDR3 ends; the end is completed using the germline J gene. The V and J genes are TRBV5-6 and TRBJ2-5; the match to TRBD2 covers 8 bases. Germline V gene lookup returns CDR1 SGHDT and CDR2 YYEEEE. CDR3 length equals 15 residues. With 0 bases clipped from V and 3 bases from J, the junction kept 4 bases outside the gene matches. CDR3 DNA, as far as it was read: TGTGCCAGCAGCTTGGTTGGTAGCGGGAAAGAGACC. Its protein product is CASSLVGSGKET. The whole CDR3 sequence is CASSLVGSGKETQYF. Drawing the rest from reference TRBV5-6 and TRBJ2-5, the complete variable domain is DAGVTQSPTHLIKTRGQQVTLRCSPKSGHDTVSWYQQALGQGPQFIFQYYEEEERQRGNFPDRFSGHQFPNYSSELNVNALLLGDSALYLCASSLVGSGKETQYFGPGTRLLVL.

This clone has ten or more counts. The CDR3 bases that were read are TGTGCCAGTAGTATCACAAACGAG. Translated, it gives CASSITNE. The entire CDR3 protein reads CASSITNEQYF. The V call is TRBV19, the J call TRBJ2-7; D gene uncertain. The CDR3 end falls 3 residues outside the read, so it is completed with the germline J gene. This CDR3 has 11 residues. CDR1 and CDR2 (germline): LNHDA, SQIVND (reference sequence). V lost 3 bases and J 5 bases, leaving 5 bases between the germline ends.

At least ten counts were recorded for this clone. Sequencing ends 3 residues short of the CDR3 end; the germline J gene provides the rest. This chain links TRBV19 with TRBJ2-1, with TRBD2 identical over 7 bases. Germline CDR1 is LNHDA and CDR2 is SQIVND (reference sequence). CDR3 size: 15 residues. V gave up 3 bases and J gave up 6 bases; unmatched junction bases: 8. The covered CDR3 bases are TGTGCCAGTAGTATGTGGCTAGCGGAGAGCAATGAG. This encodes CASSMWLAESNE. The entire CDR3 protein is CASSMWLAESNEQFF.

At least ten counts were recorded for this clone. The read falls 3 residues short of the CDR3 end, and the missing part is taken from the germline J gene. The chain couples TRBV6-1 to TRBJ2-1; a possible D gene is TRBD1 (6 bases). V gave up 4 bases and J gave up 4 bases, with 11 bases separating them. Germline CDR1 and CDR2: MNHNS and SASEGT. The CDR3 sequence is 14 residues long. CDR3 amino acids: CASSAGAEYNEQFF. The covered CDR3 bases are TGTGCCAGCAGTGCAGGGGCGGAATACAATGAG.

This clone was recorded many times. The CDR3 end falls 3 residues outside the read, so it is completed with the germline J gene. The gene calls are TRBV20-1 and TRBJ2-4, with 12 bases matching TRBD2. J gave up 3 bases and V 2 bases, and 2 bases lay outside the gene matches. Looked up from germline, CDR1 is DFQATT and CDR2 is SNEGSKA (reference sequence). The length of the CDR3 is 15 residues. CDR3 DNA, as far as it was read: TGCAGTGCTAGACTAGCGGGAGGGGTCAAAAACATT. It is translated as CSARLAGGVKNI. The CDR3 as a whole reads CSARLAGGVKNIQYF.

This clone has more than one count but fewer than ten. From the germline J gene comes the end of the CDR3, since the read stops 3 residues before it. The chain employs TRBV19 and TRBJ1-2; perhaps TRBD1 as D (6 bases). Germline V CDR1 and CDR2: LNHDA, SQIVND (reference sequence). This CDR3 has 15 residues. The CDR3: CASSTQGNQGVDYTF. The sequenced CDR3 bases are TGTGCCAGTAGTACTCAGGGGAATCAAGGGGTGGAC.

This clone was counted ten times or more. CDR3 DNA, as far as it was read: TGTGCCTGGGTCAGTCGACAGGGGGCTTACGAG. It translates to CAWVSRQGAYE. The complete CDR3 sequence is CAWVSRQGAYEQYF. This rearrangement joins TRBV30 to TRBJ2-7; 10 bases match TRBD1. Read data end 3 residues before the CDR3 end; the end is taken from the germline J gene. CDR1 is GTSNPN, CDR2 SVGIG, per germline (reference sequence). V gave up 5 bases and J gave up 4 bases; unmatched junction bases: 8. The CDR3 spans 14 residues.

This clone was counted ten times or more. The CDR3 goes on 3 residues after the read ends, and that part is filled in from the germline J gene. V is TRBV5-1 and J is TRBJ2-3; a weak D match, TRBD2 (6 bases). Germline V CDR1 and CDR2: SGHRS, YFSETQ. Trimming shortened V by 4 bases and J by 3 bases, and 18 bases separated the two germline ends. This CDR3 is built from 16 residues. Incomplete CDR3 DNA: TGCGCCAGCAGCCCCGGCTCGGGGAGCGGGACAGATACG. This codes for CASSPGSGSGTDT. The entire CDR3 is CASSPGSGSGTDTQYF.

Many counts were recorded for this clone. This CDR3 is CASSFHTGMGTEAFF. The sequenced part of the CDR3 DNA is TGTGCCAGCAGCTTCCATACAGGGATGGGCACTGAA. V gene TRBV7-8 combines with J gene TRBJ1-1; D possibly corresponds to TRBD1 (6 bases). The read halts 3 residues ahead of the CDR3 end, with the missing end drawn from the germline J gene. Germline V lookup: CDR1 SGHVS, CDR2 FQNEAQ. CDR3 size: 15 residues. Trimming took off 3 bases at V and 4 bases at J, with 15 bases between the two ends.

Many counts were recorded for this clone. A read error may account for a junction end that differs from germline. The CDR3 extends 3 residues past the end of the read, so its final part is completed from the germline J gene. The gene calls are TRBV5-4 and TRBJ1-1, with 8 nucleotides matching TRBD1. Per the germline V gene, CDR1 is SGHNT and CDR2 is YYREEE (reference sequence). The CDR3 extends over 16 amino acids. The sequenced part of the CDR3 DNA is TGTGCCAGCAGCTCCCGGACAGGGCTGATGAACACTGAG. This translates into CASSSRTGLMNTE. The entire CDR3 sequence reads CASSSRTGLMNTEAFF.

This clone was found many times. The read ends 3 residues before the CDR3 terminus; that terminus is restored from the germline J gene. The rearrangement joins TRBV5-1 to TRBJ2-1, with D perhaps assigned TRBD1 or TRBD2 (5 bases each). This CDR3 is 16 amino acids long. V was shortened by 0 bases and J by 7 bases, with 17 bases between the two germline ends. The germline gives CDR1 SGHRS, CDR2 YFSETQ. CDR3 residues: CASSLGGTEVWNEQFF. Partial CDR3 DNA: TGCGCCAGCAGCTTGGGGGGCACGGAGGTATGGAATGAG.

This clone has a count of ten or more. The CDR3 DNA, read in part, is TGTGCCAGCAGTCCCCTCCGGGGTGCCGGGGAG. Its translation: CASSPLRGAGE. The full CDR3 is CASSPLRGAGELFF. The genes are TRBV6-2 or TRBV6-3 and TRBJ2-2, with a possible D match to TRBD2 (5 bases). The DNA ends 3 residues before the CDR3 does, and the rest of the CDR3 is filled in from the germline J gene. The CDR3 contains 14 residues. V lost 5 bases, J lost 6 bases, and 13 bases lay in between. The germline gives CDR1 MNHEY, CDR2 SVGEGT.

The sample holds many counts of this clone. The read falls 3 residues short of the CDR3 end, and the missing part is taken from the germline J gene. V and J are TRBV7-9 and TRBJ1-1; D uncertain. Germline loops: CDR1 SEHNR, CDR2 FQNEAQ (reference sequence). The CDR3 has 14 amino acids. Trimming took off 1 base at V and 3 bases at J, with 9 bases between the two ends. CDR3 protein: CASSLGGGYTEAFF. Partial CDR3 DNA: TGTGCCAGCAGCTTAGGAGGAGGGTACACTGAA. Filled out from reference TRBV7-9 and TRBJ1-1, the complete variable domain reads DTGVSQNPRHKITKRGQNVTFRCDPISEHNRLYWYRQTLGQGPEFLTYFQNEAQLEKSRLLSDRFSAERPKGSFSTLEIQRTEQGDSAMYLCASSLGGGYTEAFFGQGTRLTVV.

This clone was counted ten times or more. The read ends 3 residues shy of where the CDR3 ends; the end is completed using the germline J gene. The V and J genes are TRBV30 and TRBJ1-2, with D possibly matching TRBD1 (5 bases). The CDR3 spans 14 residues. Germline CDR1 GTSNPN, CDR2 SVGIG (reference sequence). The V and J ends lost 0 bases and 6 bases respectively, with 14 bases between them. CDR3 protein: CAWSVEGPRHGYTF. The DNA read from the CDR3 is TGTGCCTGGAGTGTCGAGGGGCCCCGGCATGGC.

This clone has at least ten counts. From the germline J gene comes the end of the CDR3, since the read stops 3 residues before it. The chain uses TRBV18 and TRBJ2-7, with a weak D call TRBD2 (7 bases). The germline V and J ends were trimmed by 3 bases and 0 bases, with 12 bases remaining between them. From germline, CDR1 is KGHSH and CDR2 LQKENI. The CDR3 contains 15 residues. The sequenced part of the CDR3 DNA is TGTGCCAGCTCACCCCTAGCGGACAGCTCCTACGAG. Its translation is CASSPLADSSYE. The CDR3 as a whole reads CASSPLADSSYEQYF.

This clone was counted at least ten times. The sequence runs out 3 residues before the end of the CDR3; the remainder is reconstructed from the germline J gene. The chain uses TRBV5-1 and TRBJ2-7; D ambiguous. The length of the CDR3 is 15 residues. Germline values: CDR1 SGHRS, CDR2 YFSETQ. V dropped 3 bases and J dropped 0 bases, with 13 bases sitting between them. CDR3 sequence reads: CASSWLDPSSYEQYF. The CDR3 bases that were read are TGCGCCAGCAGCTGGTTAGACCCTAGCTCCTACGAG.

In this sample, this clone turned up many times. The sequence runs out 3 residues before the end of the CDR3; the remainder is reconstructed from the germline J gene. The genes are TRBV28 and TRBJ2-1; the match to TRBD2 covers 12 bases. This CDR3 contains 15 residues. V shed 2 bases and J 8 bases; nucleotides not matched to a gene: 4. CDR1 and CDR2 (germline): MDHEN, SYDVKM. The CDR3 DNA, read in part, is TGTGCCAGCAGTTTAAGGACTAGCGGGATCGATGAG. This translates into CASSLRTSGIDE. The entire CDR3 is CASSLRTSGIDEQFF.

As regards this clone: The sequenced fragment ends 3 residues before the CDR3 boundary, so the rest is inferred from the germline J gene. The chain is built from TRBV10-2 and TRBJ2-7, with 13 bases matching TRBD2. The germline gives CDR1 WSHSY, CDR2 SAAADI. With V trimmed by 10 bases and J by 3 bases, 9 bases remained unmatched. CDR3 length equals 15 residues. This chain's CDR3 is CATRTGTSGNYEQYF. The sequenced CDR3 bases are TGCGCCACCCGGACCGGGACTAGCGGGAACTACGAG.

This clone was seen many times. The CDR3 end is not reached by the read, which stops 3 residues before it; the germline J gene fills it in. The V gene is TRBV19, the J gene TRBJ1-5, with 9 bases aligning to TRBD1. J lost 7 bases, V lost 4 bases, and 5 bases had no gene match. The CDR3 consists of 14 residues. Germline V CDR1 and CDR2: LNHDA, SQIVND (reference sequence). Incomplete CDR3 DNA: TGTGCCAGTAGTAAGACAGGGGGAGAACAGCCC. As protein: CASSKTGGEQP. The entire CDR3 sequence reads CASSKTGGEQPQHF.

This clone was detected ten times or more. From the germline J gene comes the end of the CDR3, since the read stops 3 residues before it. The V call is TRBV20-1, the J call TRBJ2-1, with D hard to call. The CDR3 covers 13 residues. V was trimmed by 3 bases and J by 4 bases, leaving 10 bases between them. Germline CDR1 is DFQATT and CDR2 is SNEGSKA (reference sequence). The sequenced part of the CDR3 DNA is TGCAGTGCTAGGACCGTAGGGTACAATGAG. This codes for CSARTVGYNE. The complete CDR3 reads CSARTVGYNEQFF.

Many counts were recorded for this clone. Coverage ceases 3 residues before the CDR3 finishes, and the germline J gene fills in the end. The rearrangement uses TRBV7-9 and TRBJ1-2; perhaps TRBD1 as D (6 bases). The CDR3 is 14 amino acids. In germline, CDR1 is SEHNR, CDR2 FQNEAQ (reference sequence). V was clipped by 5 bases and J by 2 bases, with 12 bases between them. The part of the CDR3 DNA that was read is TGTGCCAGCAGCCCCGGGGGGGGCAACTATGGC. It is translated as CASSPGGGNYG. The full CDR3 sequence reads CASSPGGGNYGYTF.

This clone appeared many times. The read comes to an end 3 residues before the CDR3 does, leaving the germline J gene to fill in the end. V usage is TRBV24-1 and J usage is TRBJ2-3; TRBD2 agrees at 7 bases. Germline V lookup: CDR1 KGHDR, CDR2 SFDVKD. V trimming: 1 base; J trimming: 2 bases; junction bases outside the gene matches: 5. CDR3 length equals 16 residues. The CDR3 bases that were read are TGTGCCACCAGTGATTTTTCTCTAGCGGCCACAGATACG. Its translation is CATSDFSLAATDT. The entire CDR3 protein reads CATSDFSLAATDTQYF.

To note about this clone: With the read ending 3 residues before the CDR3 end, the germline J gene is used to fill in that end. V is TRBV7-6 and J is TRBJ2-3; 10 bases align to TRBD1. CDR1 is SGHVS, CDR2 FNYEAQ, per germline. With V trimmed by 5 bases and J by 0 bases, 5 bases remained unmatched. This CDR3 contains 16 residues. The CDR3 bases that were read are TGTGCCAGCAGCCTAAGGACAGGGGGGAGCACAGATACG. Its protein is CASSLRTGGSTDT. The full-length CDR3 reads as CASSLRTGGSTDTQYF.

Many counts were recorded for this clone. The sequenced fragment ends 3 residues before the CDR3 boundary, so the rest is inferred from the germline J gene. The chain recombines TRBV10-3 with TRBJ1-3, with D perhaps TRBD1 (5 bases). V dropped 3 bases and J dropped 0 bases, with 9 bases sitting between them. In germline, CDR1 is ENHRY, CDR2 SYGVKD. CDR3 length equals 15 residues. The CDR3 is CAISDPTASGNTIYF. The DNA read from the CDR3 is TGTGCCATCAGTGACCCGACAGCCTCTGGAAACACC.

This clone was detected many times. Coverage ceases 3 residues before the CDR3 finishes, and the germline J gene fills in the end. The chain couples TRBV7-2 to TRBJ1-1, with D unresolved. In germline, CDR1 is SGHTA, CDR2 FQGNSA. This CDR3 is built from 12 residues. Trimming stripped 8 bases from V and 1 base from J, with 8 bases between. CDR3 residues: CASRVSNTEAFF. The covered CDR3 bases are TGTGCCAGCCGGGTGTCGAACACTGAA.

This clone was seen a handful of times. The CDR3 extends 3 residues past the end of the read, so its final part is completed from the germline J gene. The chain couples TRBV7-6 to TRBJ2-5; 9 bases line up with TRBD2. With 4 bases clipped from V and 5 bases from J, the junction kept 8 bases outside the gene matches. Germline-derived CDR1 and CDR2 are SGHVS and FNYEAQ. The CDR3 extends over 15 amino acids. Partial CDR3 DNA: TGTGCCAGCAGCTCCAACGGCCTAGCGGGGGAGACC. Translated: CASSSNGLAGET. The whole CDR3 region reads CASSSNGLAGETQYF.

This clone was seen repeatedly, ten times or more. Sequencing ends 3 residues short of the CDR3 end; the germline J gene provides the rest. The chain recombines TRBV20-1 with TRBJ2-1, with D possibly TRBD2 on 6 matching bases. Germline V CDR1 and CDR2: DFQATT, SNEGSKA (reference sequence). The V and J ends lost 5 bases and 6 bases respectively, with 11 bases between them. This CDR3 region has 12 residues. Here the CDR3 reads CSAEGLFNEQFF. The sequenced part of the CDR3 DNA is TGCAGTGCTGAGGGACTCTTCAATGAG.